This TCR beta chain was sequenced for a study of shared clonotypes between healthy human individuals. The CDR3 has 14 residues. Germline values: CDR1 LGHNA, CDR2 YSLEER. Unmatched junction bases numbered 5, after V lost 2 bases and J lost 4 bases. The study's findings and limits: The study found lower generation probabilities in non-shared clonotypes than in those shared by all four donors. A generally larger estimated richness was seen in naive subsets than in memory subsets.

Worth noting for this clone: Its specificity is not known.

The authors' processing: Junction-only immunoSEQ data arrived without quality scores, meaning filtering differed. Produced via immunoSEQ multiplex PCR; TCRdb's table is partial and in-frame only. V and J calls and clone size are those listed in that table; D and trimming were worked out from the DNA. The sample records about 2.4 million clones, approximately 90% being singletons. The TCR sequence derives from a man younger than 35 in good health. The sequencing input was naive CD4+ T cells sorted from blood. This sample's subset: CD45RA+ positively selected. The chain recombines TRBV4-3 with TRBJ2-7; 7 bases match TRBD1. The CDR3 reads CASSQRQGEYEQYF. The CDR3 DNA reads as TGCGCCAGCAGCCAAAGACAGGGTGAATACGAGCAGTACTTC.